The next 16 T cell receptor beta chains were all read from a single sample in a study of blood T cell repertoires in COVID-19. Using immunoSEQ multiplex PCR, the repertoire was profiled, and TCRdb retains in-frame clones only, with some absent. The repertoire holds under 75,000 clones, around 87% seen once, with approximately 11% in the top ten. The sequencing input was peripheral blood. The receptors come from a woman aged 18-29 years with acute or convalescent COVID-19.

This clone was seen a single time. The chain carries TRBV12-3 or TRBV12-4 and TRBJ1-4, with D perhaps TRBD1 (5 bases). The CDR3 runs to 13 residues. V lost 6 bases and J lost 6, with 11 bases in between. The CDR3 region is CASSPGGYEKLFF. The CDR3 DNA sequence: TGTGCCAGCAGCCCCGGGGGTTATGAAAAACTGTTTTTT.

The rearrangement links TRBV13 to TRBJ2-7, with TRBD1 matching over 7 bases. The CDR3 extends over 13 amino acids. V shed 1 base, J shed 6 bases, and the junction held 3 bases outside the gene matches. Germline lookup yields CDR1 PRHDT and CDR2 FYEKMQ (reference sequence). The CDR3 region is CASSLEGALEQYF. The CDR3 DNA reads TGTGCCAGCAGCTTAGAGGGGGCTCTCGAGCAGTACTTC.

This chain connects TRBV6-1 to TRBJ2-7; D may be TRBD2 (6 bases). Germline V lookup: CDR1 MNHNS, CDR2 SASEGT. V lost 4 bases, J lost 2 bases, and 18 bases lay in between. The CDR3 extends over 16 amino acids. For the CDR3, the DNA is TGTGCCAGCAGTGGACCTAGCGAGGCGGCTACCTACGAGCAGTACTTC. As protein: CASSGPSEAATYEQYF.

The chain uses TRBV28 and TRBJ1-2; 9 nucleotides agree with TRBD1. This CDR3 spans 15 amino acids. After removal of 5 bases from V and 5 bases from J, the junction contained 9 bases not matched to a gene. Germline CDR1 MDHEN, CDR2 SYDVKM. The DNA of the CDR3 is TGTGCCAGCAGTCCAACGATACAGGGGGCATATGGCTACACCTTC. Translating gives CASSPTIQGAYGYTF.

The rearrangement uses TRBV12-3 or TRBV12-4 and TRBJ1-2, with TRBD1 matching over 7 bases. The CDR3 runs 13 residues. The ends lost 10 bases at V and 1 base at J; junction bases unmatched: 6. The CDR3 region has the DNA TGTGCCACCAGGACAGGCGTTAACTATGGCTACACCTTC. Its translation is CATRTGVNYGYTF.

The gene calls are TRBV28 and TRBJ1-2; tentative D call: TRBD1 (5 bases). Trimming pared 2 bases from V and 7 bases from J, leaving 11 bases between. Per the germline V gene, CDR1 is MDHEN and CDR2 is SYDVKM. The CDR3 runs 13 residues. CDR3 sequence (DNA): TGTGCCAGCAGTTTAGGGGGGGTAGGTGGCTACACCTTC. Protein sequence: CASSLGGVGGYTF.

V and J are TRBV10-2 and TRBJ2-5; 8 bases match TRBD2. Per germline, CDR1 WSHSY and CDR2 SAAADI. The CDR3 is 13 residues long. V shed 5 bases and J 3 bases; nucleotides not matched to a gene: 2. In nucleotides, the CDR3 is TGCGCCAGCAGTATTAGCGGGAAAGAGACCCAGTACTTC. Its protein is CASSISGKETQYF.

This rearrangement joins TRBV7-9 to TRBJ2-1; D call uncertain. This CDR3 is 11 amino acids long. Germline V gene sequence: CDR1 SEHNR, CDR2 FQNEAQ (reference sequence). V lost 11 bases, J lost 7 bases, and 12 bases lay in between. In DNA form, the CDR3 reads TGTGCCGGAGTTAGTGGTAATGAGCAGTTCTTC. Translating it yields CAGVSGNEQFF.

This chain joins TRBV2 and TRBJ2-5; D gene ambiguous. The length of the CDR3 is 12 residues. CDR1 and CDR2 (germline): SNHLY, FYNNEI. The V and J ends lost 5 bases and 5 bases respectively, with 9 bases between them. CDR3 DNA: TGTGCCAGCAGTAGGAGTGGTGAGACCCAGTACTTC. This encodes CASSRSGETQYF.

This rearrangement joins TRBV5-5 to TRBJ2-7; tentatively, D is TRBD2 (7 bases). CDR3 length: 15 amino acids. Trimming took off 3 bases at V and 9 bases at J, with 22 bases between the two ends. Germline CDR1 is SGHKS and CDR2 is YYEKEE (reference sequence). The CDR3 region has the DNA TGTGCCAGCAGCTCCAGGGGAGGGGCCACCACGTGGCAGTACTTC. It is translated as CASSSRGGATTWQYF.

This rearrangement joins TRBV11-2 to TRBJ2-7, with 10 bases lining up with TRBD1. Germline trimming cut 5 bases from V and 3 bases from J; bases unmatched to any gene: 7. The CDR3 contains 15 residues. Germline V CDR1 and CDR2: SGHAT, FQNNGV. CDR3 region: CASSTRDRGNYEQYF. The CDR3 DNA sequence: TGTGCCAGCAGCACGCGGGACAGGGGCAACTACGAGCAGTACTTC.

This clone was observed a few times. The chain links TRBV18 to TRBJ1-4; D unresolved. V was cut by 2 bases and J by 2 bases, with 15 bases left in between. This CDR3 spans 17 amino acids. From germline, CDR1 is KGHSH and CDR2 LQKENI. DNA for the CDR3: TGTGCCAGCTCACCAGCCCGATTCGGAGGCACTAATGAAAAACTGTTTTTT. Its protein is CASSPARFGGTNEKLFF.

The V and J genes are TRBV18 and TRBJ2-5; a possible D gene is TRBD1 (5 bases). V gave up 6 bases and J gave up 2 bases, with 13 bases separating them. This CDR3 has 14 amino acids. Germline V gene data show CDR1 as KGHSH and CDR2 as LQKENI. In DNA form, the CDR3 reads TGTGCCAGCTCGCGCGACAGAGATCAAGAGACCCAGTACTTC. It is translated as CASSRDRDQETQYF.

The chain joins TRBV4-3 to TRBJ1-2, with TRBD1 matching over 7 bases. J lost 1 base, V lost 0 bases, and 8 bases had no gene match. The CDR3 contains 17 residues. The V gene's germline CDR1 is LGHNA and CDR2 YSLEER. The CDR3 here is CASSQDILRDSNYGYTF. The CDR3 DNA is TGCGCCAGCAGCCAAGATATTTTGCGGGACAGTAACTATGGCTACACCTTC.

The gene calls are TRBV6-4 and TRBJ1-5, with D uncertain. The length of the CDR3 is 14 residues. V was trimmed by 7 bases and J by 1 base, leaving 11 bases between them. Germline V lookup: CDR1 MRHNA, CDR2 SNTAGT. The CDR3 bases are TGTGCCAGCACGCCGGGTTCGAGCAATCAGCCCCAGCATTTT. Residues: CASTPGSSNQPQHF.

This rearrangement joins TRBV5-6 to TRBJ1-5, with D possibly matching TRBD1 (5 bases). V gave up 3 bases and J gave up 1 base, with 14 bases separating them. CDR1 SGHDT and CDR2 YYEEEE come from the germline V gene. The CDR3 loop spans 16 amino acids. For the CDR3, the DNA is TGTGCCAGCAGCTCGACGGGTAAGGGGAGCAATCAGCCCCAGCATTTT. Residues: CASSSTGKGSNQPQHF.